This record covers a single T cell receptor (beta chain). This sample stems from a study of CDR3 diversity in severe acne. Germline CDR1 is MGHRA and CDR2 is YSYEKL. The CDR3 has 15 amino acids. Trimming took 3 bases from V and 7 from J; bases not matched to a gene: 6. Each CDR3 protein is one row after TCRdb ran MiXCR on the PCR reads. The sample comprises over 100,000 distinct CDR3 sequences, 51% of which are singletons, and about an eighth rests with the top ten. The chain carries TRBV4-1 and TRBJ1-5; TRBD1 matches 10 bases. Sequenced sample: blood. The clonotype was recovered from a male donor with acne. The CDR3 reads CASSHPGQGRQPQHF. The CDR3 bases are TGCGCCAGCAGCCATCCGGGACAGGGGAGGCAGCCCCAGCATTTT.